One sample yielded the 2 T cell receptor beta chains listed below, sequenced in a study of post-analysis software for immune sequencing data. Findings of the study overall: Higher frequency in patients than in controls was seen for about five TRBV segments, with TRBV5-6, TRBV5-1 and TRBV20-1 among them.

No antigen has been identified for these receptors. Unique-molecular-identifier-tagged TCR beta cDNA libraries were used. In TCRdb, the PCR reads were re-called with MiXCR into one record per CDR3 protein. The sample records more than 450,000 distinct CDR3 sequences, around 31% being singletons. The sequenced sample was blood. These receptors originate from a girl under 18 with multiple sclerosis.

The chain recombines TRBV7-2 with TRBJ2-7; weak D call: TRBD1 (5 bases). Germline V gene lookup returns CDR1 SGHTA and CDR2 FQGNSA. The ends were cut back, 2 bases at V and 3 bases at J, with 14 bases in the middle. The CDR3 runs to 15 residues. CDR3 sequence reads: CASSLKGQSHYEQYF. The CDR3, as DNA: TGTGCCAGCAGCTTAAAGGGGCAGTCGCACTACGAGCAGTACTTC.

This clonotype was observed a few times. The chain employs TRBV7-6 and TRBJ1-5; D ambiguous. V shed 1 base and J shed 9 bases, with 10 bases lying between them. This CDR3 spans 13 amino acids. Germline values: CDR1 SGHVS, CDR2 FNYEAQ. The chain's CDR3 is CASSLGRVRPQHF. In DNA, the CDR3 is TGTGCCAGCAGCTTAGGGCGTGTACGGCCCCAGCATTTT.